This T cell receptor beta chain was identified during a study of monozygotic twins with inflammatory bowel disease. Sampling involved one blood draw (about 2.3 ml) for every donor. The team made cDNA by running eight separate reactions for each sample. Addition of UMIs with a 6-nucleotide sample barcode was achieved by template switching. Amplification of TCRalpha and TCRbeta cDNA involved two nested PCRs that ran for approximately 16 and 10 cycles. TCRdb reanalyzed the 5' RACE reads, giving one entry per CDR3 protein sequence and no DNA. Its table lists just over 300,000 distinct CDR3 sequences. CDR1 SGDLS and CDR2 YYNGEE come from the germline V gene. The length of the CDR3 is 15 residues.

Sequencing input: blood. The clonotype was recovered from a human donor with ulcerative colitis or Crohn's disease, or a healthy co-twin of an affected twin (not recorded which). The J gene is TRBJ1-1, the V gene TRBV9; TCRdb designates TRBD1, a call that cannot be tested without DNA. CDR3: CASSPRQGGGTEAFF.